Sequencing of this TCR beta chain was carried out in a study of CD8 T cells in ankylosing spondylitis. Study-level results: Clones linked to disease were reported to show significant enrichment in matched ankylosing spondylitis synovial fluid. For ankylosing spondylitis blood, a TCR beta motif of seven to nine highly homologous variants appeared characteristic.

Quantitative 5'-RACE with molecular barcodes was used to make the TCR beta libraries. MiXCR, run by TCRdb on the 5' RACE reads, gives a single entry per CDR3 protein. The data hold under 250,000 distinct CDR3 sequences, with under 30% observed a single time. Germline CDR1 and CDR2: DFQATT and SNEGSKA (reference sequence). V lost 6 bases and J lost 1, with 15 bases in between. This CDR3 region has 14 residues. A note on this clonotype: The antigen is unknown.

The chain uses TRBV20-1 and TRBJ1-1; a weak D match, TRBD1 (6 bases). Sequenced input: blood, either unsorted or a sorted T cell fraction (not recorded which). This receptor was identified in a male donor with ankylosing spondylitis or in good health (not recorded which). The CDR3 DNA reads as TGCAGTGCCGACCTGGGACACCAGAACACTGAAGCTTTCTTT. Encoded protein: CSADLGHQNTEAFF.